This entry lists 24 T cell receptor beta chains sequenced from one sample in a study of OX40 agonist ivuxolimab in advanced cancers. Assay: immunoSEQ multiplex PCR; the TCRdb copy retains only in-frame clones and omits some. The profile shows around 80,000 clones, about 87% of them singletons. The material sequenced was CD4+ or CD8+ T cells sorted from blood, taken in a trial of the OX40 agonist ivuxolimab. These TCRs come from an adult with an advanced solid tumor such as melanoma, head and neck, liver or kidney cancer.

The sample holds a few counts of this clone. The CDR3 DNA sequence: TGTGCCAGCAGCCCCGGGACGTCCCAGCCCCAGCATTTT. It yields the protein CASSPGTSQPQHF. This chain joins TRBV7-2 and TRBJ1-5; D might be TRBD1 (5 bases). Trimming removed 5 bases from V and 7 bases from J, with 12 bases in between. Germline V gene data show CDR1 as SGHTA and CDR2 as FQGNSA. This CDR3 has 13 residues. The whole variable domain, filled in from reference TRBV7-2 and TRBJ1-5, reads GAGVSQSPSNKVTEKGKDVELRCDPISGHTALYWYRQSLGQGLEFLIYFQGNSAPDKSGLPSDRFSAERTGGSVSTLTIQRTQQEDSAVYLCASSPGTSQPQHFGDGTRLSIL.

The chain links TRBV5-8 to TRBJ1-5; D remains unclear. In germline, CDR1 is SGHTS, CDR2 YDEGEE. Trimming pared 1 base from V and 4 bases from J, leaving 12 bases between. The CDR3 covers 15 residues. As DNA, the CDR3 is TGTGCCAGCAGCTTGAGGCTGAGTGGGAATCAGCCCCAGCATTTT. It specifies CASSLRLSGNQPQHF. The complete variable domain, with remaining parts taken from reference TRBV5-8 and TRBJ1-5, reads EAGVTQSPTHLIKTRGQQATLRCSPISGHTSVYWYQQALGLGLQFLLWYDEGEERNRGNFPPRFSGRQFPNYSSELNVNALELEDSALYLCASSLRLSGNQPQHFGDGTRLSIL.

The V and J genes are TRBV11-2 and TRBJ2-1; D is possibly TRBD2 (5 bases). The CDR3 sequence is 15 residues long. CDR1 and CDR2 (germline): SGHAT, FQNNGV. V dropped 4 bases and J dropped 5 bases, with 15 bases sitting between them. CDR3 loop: CASSSRLEEHNEQFF. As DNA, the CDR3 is TGTGCCAGCAGCTCCCGTCTGGAGGAACACAATGAGCAGTTCTTC.

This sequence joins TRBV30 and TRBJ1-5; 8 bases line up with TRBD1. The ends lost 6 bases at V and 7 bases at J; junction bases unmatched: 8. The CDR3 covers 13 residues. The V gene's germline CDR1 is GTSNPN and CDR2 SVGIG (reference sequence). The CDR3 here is CACTQGGRQPQHF. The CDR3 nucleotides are TGTGCCTGTACACAGGGGGGTAGGCAGCCCCAGCATTTT. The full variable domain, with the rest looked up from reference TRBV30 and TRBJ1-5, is SQTIHQWPATLVQPVGSPLSLECTVEGTSNPNLYWYRQAAGRGLQLLFYSVGIGQISSEVPQNLSASRPQDRQFILSSKKLLLSDSGFYLCACTQGGRQPQHFGDGTRLSIL.

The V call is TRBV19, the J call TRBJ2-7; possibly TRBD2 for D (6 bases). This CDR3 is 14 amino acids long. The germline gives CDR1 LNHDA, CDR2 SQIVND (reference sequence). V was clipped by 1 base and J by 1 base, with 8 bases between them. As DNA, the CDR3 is TGTGCCAGTAGTATAGCCGGGAGATCCTACGAGCAGTACTTC. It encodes CASSIAGRSYEQYF.

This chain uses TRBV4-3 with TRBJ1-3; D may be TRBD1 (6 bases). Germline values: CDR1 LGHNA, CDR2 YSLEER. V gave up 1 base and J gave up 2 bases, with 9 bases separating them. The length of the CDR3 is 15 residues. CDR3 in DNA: TGCGCCAGCAGCCAAGGGGGGGCTACTGGAAACACCATATATTTT. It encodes CASSQGGATGNTIYF.

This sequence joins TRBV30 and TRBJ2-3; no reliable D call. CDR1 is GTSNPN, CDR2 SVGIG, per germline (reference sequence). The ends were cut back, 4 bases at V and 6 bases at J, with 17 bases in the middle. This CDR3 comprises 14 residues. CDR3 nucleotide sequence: TGTGCCTGGAAGATCGCCGCCGCTAGGGATACGCAGTATTTT. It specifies CAWKIAAARDTQYF.

CDR3 sequence (DNA): TGCAGCGTCCGAGGGTTGGGAGGGTCGGTCGGCAAAAACATTCAGTACTTC. Translation: CSVRGLGGSVGKNIQYF. V and J are TRBV29-1 and TRBJ2-4; 7 nucleotides match TRBD2. After removal of 6 bases from V and 3 bases from J, the junction contained 17 bases not matched to a gene. The CDR3 is 17 amino acids. Looked up from germline, CDR1 is SQVTM and CDR2 is ANQGSEA.

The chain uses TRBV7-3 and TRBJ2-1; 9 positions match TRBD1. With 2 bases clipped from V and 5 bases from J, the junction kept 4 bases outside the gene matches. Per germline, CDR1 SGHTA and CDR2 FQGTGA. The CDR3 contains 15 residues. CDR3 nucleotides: TGTGCCAGCAGCTTAGCCGGGACAGGGCACAATGAGCAGTTCTTC. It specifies CASSLAGTGHNEQFF. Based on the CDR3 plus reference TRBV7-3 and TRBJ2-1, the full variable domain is GAGVSQTPSNKVTEKGKYVELRCDPISGHTALYWYRQSLGQGPEFLIYFQGTGAADDSGLPNDRFFAVRPEGSVSTLKIQRTERGDSAVYLCASSLAGTGHNEQFFGPGTRLTVL.

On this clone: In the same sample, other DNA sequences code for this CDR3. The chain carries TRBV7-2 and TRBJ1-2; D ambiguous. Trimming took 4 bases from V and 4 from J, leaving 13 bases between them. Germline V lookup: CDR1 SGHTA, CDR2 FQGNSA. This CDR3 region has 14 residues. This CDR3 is CASSSQTGGYGYTF. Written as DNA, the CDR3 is TGTGCCAGCAGCTCTCAGACGGGAGGCTATGGCTACACCTTC. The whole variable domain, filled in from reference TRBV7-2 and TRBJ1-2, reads GAGVSQSPSNKVTEKGKDVELRCDPISGHTALYWYRQSLGQGLEFLIYFQGNSAPDKSGLPSDRFSAERTGGSVSTLTIQRTQQEDSAVYLCASSSQTGGYGYTFGSGTRLTVV.

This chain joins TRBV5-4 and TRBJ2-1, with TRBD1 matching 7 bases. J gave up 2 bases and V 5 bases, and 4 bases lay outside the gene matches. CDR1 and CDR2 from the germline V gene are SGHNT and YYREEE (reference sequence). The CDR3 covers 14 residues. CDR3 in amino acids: CASSRQGAYNEQFF. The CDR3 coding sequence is TGTGCCAGCAGTCGACAGGGAGCCTACAATGAGCAGTTCTTC.

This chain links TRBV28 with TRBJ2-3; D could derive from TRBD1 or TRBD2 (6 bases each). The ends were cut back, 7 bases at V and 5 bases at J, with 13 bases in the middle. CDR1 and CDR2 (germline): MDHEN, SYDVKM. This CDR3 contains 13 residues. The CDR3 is CASKLRGVDTQYF. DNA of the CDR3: TGTGCCAGCAAACTTAGGGGGGTAGATACGCAGTATTTT.

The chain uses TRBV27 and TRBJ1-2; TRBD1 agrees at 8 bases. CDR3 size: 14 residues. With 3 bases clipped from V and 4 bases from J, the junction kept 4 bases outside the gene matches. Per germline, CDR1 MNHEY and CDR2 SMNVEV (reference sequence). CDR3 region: CASSLDRVGYGYTF. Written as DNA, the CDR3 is TGTGCCAGCAGTTTGGACAGGGTGGGCTATGGCTACACCTTC.

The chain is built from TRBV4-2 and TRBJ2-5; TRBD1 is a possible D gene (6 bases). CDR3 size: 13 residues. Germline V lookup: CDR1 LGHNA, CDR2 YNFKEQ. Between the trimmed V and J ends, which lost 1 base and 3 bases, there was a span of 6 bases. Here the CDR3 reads CASSQGTEETQYF. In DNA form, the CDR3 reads TGTGCCAGCAGCCAAGGGACAGAAGAGACCCAGTACTTC.

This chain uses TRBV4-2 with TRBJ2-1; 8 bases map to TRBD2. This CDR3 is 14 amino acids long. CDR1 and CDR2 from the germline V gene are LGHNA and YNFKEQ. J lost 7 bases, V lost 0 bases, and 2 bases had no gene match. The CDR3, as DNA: TGTGCCAGCAGCCAAGATGGGACTAGAAATGAGCAGTTCTTC. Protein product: CASSQDGTRNEQFF.

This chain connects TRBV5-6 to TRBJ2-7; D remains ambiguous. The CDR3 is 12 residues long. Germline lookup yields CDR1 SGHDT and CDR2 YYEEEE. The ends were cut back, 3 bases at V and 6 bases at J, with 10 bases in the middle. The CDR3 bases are TGTGCCAGCAGCTCCCGGACGGGCGAGCAGTACTTC. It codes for CASSSRTGEQYF. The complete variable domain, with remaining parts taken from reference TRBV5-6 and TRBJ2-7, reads DAGVTQSPTHLIKTRGQQVTLRCSPKSGHDTVSWYQQALGQGPQFIFQYYEEEERQRGNFPDRFSGHQFPNYSSELNVNALLLGDSALYLCASSSRTGEQYFGPGTRLTVT.

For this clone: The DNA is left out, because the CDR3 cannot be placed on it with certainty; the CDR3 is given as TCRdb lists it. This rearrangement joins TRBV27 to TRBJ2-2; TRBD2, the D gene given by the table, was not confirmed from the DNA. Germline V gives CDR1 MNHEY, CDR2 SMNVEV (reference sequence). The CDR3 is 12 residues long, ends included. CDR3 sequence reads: CASRFRFGELFF.

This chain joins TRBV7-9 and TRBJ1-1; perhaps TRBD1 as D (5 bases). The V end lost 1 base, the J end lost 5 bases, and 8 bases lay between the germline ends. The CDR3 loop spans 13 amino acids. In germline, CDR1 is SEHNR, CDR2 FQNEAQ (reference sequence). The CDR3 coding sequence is TGTGCCAGCAGCTTAGATTCAGGGACTGAAGCTTTCTTT. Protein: CASSLDSGTEAFF.

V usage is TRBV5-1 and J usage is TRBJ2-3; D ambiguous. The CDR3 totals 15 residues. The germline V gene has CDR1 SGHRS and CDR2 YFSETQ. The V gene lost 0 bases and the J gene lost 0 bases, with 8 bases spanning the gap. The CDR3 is CASSLGVRSTDTQYF. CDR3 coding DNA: TGCGCCAGCAGCTTGGGGGTTAGGAGCACAGATACGCAGTATTTT.

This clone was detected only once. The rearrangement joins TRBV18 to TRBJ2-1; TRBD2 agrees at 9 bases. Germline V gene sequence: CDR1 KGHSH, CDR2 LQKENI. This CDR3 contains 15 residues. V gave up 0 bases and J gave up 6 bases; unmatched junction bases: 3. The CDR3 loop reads CASSPPGGGVNEQFF. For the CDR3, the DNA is TGTGCCAGCTCACCACCGGGCGGGGGGGTCAATGAGCAGTTCTTC.

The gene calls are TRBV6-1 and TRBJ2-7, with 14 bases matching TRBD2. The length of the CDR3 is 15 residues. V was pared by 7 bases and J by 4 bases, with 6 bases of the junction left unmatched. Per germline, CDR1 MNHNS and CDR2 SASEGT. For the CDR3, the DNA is TGTGCCAGCAAAATTGGACTAGCGGGGGGATACGAGCAGTACGTC. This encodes CASKIGLAGGYEQYV.

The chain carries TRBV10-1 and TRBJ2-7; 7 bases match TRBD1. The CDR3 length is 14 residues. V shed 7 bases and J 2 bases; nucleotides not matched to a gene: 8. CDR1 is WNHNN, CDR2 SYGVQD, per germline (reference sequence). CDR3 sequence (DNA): TGCGCCAGCAACCTCTGGACAGGTACCTACGAGCAGTACGTC. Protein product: CASNLWTGTYEQYV.

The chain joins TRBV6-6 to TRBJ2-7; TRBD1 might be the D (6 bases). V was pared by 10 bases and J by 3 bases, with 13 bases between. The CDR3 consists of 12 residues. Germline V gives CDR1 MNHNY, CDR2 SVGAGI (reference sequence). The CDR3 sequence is CATFGTNYEQYF. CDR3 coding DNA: TGTGCCACCTTCGGGACAAACTACGAGCAGTACTTC.

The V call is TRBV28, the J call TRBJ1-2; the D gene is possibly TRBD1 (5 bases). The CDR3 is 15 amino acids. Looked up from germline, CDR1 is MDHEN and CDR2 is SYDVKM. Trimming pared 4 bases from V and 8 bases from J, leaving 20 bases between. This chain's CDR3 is CASSSPPRRAGGYTF. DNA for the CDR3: TGTGCCAGCAGTTCCCCCCCCCGCAGGGCGGGCGGCTACACCTTC.